This T cell receptor beta chain emerged from a study of CD8 T cells in Susac syndrome. After extraction with the RNeasy kit, about 0.45 to 1 ug of the RNA was reverse transcribed using random hexamers. TCRdb re-analysed the immunoSEQ multiplex PCR reads in MiXCR, keeping a single row per CDR3 protein. The data contain approximately 130,000 distinct CDR3 sequences, around 90% of them singletons. The sequence came from a human donor with multiple sclerosis. Sample: CD8+ T cells from PBMCs.

The CDR3 here is CASSPFSGQETQYF. The CDR3 nucleotides are TGTGCCAGCAGTCCCTTTAGCGGACAAGAGACCCAGTACTTC. This chain joins TRBV27 and TRBJ2-5, with D maybe TRBD2 (6 bases). The V gene lost 5 bases and the J gene lost 2 bases, with 12 bases spanning the gap. Germline V lookup: CDR1 MNHEY, CDR2 SMNVEV (reference sequence). There are 14 residues in the CDR3.